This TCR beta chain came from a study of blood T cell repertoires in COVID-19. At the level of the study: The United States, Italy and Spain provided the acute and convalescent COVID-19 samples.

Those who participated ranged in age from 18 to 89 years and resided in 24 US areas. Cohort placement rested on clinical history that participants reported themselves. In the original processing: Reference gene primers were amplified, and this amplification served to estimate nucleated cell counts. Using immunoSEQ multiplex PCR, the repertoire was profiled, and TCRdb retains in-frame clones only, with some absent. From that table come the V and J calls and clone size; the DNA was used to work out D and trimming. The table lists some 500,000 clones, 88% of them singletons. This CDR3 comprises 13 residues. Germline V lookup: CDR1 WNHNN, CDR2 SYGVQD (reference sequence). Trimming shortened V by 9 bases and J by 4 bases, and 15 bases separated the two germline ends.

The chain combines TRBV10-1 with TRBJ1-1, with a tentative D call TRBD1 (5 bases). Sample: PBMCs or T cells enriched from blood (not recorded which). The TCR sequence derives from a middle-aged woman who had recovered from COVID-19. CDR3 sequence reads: CASRRGVATEAFF. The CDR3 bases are TGCGCCAGTCGTCGGGGGGTGGCCACTGAAGCTTTCTTT.